The next 10 T cell receptor beta chains were all read from a single sample in a study of cytomegalovirus exposure and HLA in healthy donors. The primer mix had 60 Vbeta and 13 Jbeta primers. Sequencing was performed with immunoSEQ multiplex PCR; in TCRdb, only in-frame clones are kept and a portion is missing. Its listing shows roughly 71,000 clones. The sample comprised PBMCs. The source is a woman between 40 and 55 years old in good health and CMV-seropositive.

The chain recombines TRBV4-3 with TRBJ2-1; 8 nucleotides align to TRBD2. This CDR3 has 18 residues. The germline V gene encodes CDR1 LGHNA and CDR2 YSLEER. V lost 0 bases and J lost 0; bases outside the gene matches: 7. The CDR3 DNA sequence: TGCGCCAGCAGCCAAGATCGGGTAGCGGGGTCCTCCTACAATGAGCAGTTCTTC. Translated, it gives CASSQDRVAGSSYNEQFF.

The chain has TRBV6-5 and TRBJ2-7; 7 bases line up with TRBD1. The CDR3 covers 14 residues. J was trimmed by 3 bases and V by 6 bases; bases with no gene match: 8. Germline CDR1 MNHEY, CDR2 SVGAGI. CDR3 nucleotides: TGTGCCAGCAGACTCGTCCGGGACAGCTACGAGCAGTACTTC. It specifies CASRLVRDSYEQYF.

The V gene is TRBV30, the J gene TRBJ2-5; 12 nucleotides match TRBD1. The J call could be wrong; TRBJ2-7 is a better fit for the DNA end. The CDR3 has 15 amino acids. CDR1 is GTSNPN and CDR2 is SVGIG in the germline V gene (reference sequence). The CDR3 reads CAWSAPGQGAYEQYF. The CDR3 DNA follows: TGTGCCTGGAGTGCTCCGGGACAGGGGGCTTACGAGCAGTACTTC.

This rearrangement joins TRBV28 to TRBJ2-7; 12 bases are shared with TRBD2. This CDR3 has 16 residues. Germline V gives CDR1 MDHEN, CDR2 SYDVKM. The J segment lost 7 bases and the V segment lost 3 bases, leaving 10 bases of the junction unmatched. The CDR3 DNA follows: TGTGCCAGCAGTTTCAGCCTAGCGGGAGGGCCGGGGGAGCAGTACTTC. Translation: CASSFSLAGGPGEQYF.

Concerning this clone itself: One end of the junction varies from germline; a read error may be responsible. CDR3 region: CAGSEPAGANTEAFF. DNA for the CDR3: TGTGCCGGCAGCGAGCCCGCAGGGGCGAACACTGAAGCTTTCTTT. The chain uses TRBV5-5 and TRBJ1-1; weak D call: TRBD1 (6 bases). The length of the CDR3 is 15 residues. Per germline, CDR1 SGHKS and CDR2 YYEKEE (reference sequence).

The chain links TRBV5-4 to TRBJ2-7; TRBD1 is a possible D gene (6 bases). CDR3 length equals 19 residues. V lost 2 bases and J lost 4, with 28 bases in between. CDR1 is SGHNT, CDR2 YYREEE, per germline (reference sequence). The CDR3 spells CASSFPRGTPPRDPYEQYF. The CDR3 nucleotides are TGTGCCAGCAGCTTCCCCCGTGGGACACCCCCTCGGGACCCGTACGAGCAGTACTTC. Looking up the rest from reference TRBV5-4 and TRBJ2-7 gives the full variable domain: ETGVTQSPTHLIKTRGQQVTLRCSSQSGHNTVSWYQQALGQGPQFIFQYYREEENGRGNFPPRFSGLQFPNYSSELNVNALELDDSALYLCASSFPRGTPPRDPYEQYFGPGTRLTVT.

This chain joins TRBV6-5 and TRBJ2-7; D gene ambiguous. V lost 0 bases to trimming and J lost 2 bases, with 14 bases between them. The CDR3 runs 16 residues. Germline loops: CDR1 MNHEY, CDR2 SVGAGI. The CDR3 DNA follows: TGTGCCAGCAGTTACTCTGGTCAGGCTTTTCCCTACGAGCAGTACTTC. Amino acids: CASSYSGQAFPYEQYF.

V and J are TRBV4-1 and TRBJ2-3, with TRBD2 identical over 12 bases. With V trimmed by 3 bases and J by 5 bases, 9 bases remained unmatched. Germline V gene lookup returns CDR1 MGHRA and CDR2 YSYEKL. The CDR3 length is 17 residues. The CDR3 sequence is CASSHGSSGRGGDTQYF. In DNA, the CDR3 is TGCGCCAGCAGCCATGGTTCTAGCGGGAGGGGTGGAGATACGCAGTATTTT.

The chain has TRBV18 and TRBJ2-5; D not certain. Trimming stripped 1 base from V and 5 bases from J, with 11 bases between. The CDR3 runs 14 residues. The germline V gene has CDR1 KGHSH and CDR2 LQKENI. The CDR3 region has the DNA TGTGCCAGCTCACCACGGCCCACCAAGGAGACCCAGTACTTC. Protein product: CASSPRPTKETQYF.

The chain links TRBV10-2 to TRBJ2-2, with TRBD1 matching over 9 bases. The V gene end was trimmed by 10 bases and the J gene end by 1 base; junction bases not matched to a gene: 4. CDR1 is WSHSY and CDR2 is SAAADI in the germline V gene. The CDR3 runs 14 residues. This chain's CDR3 is CAIRTGENTGELFF. The CDR3 DNA follows: TGCGCCATCAGGACAGGGGAGAACACCGGGGAGCTGTTTTTT.